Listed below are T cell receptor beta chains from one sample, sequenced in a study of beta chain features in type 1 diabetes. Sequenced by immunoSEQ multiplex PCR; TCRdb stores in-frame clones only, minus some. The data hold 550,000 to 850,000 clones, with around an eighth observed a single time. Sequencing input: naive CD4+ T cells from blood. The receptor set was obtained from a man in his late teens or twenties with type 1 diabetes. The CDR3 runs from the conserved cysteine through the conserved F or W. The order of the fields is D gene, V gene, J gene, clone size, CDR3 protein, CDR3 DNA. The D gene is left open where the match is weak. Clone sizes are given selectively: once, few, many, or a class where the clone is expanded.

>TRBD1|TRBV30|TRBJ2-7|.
CAWSLGQGVRYEQYF
TGTGCCTGGAGTCTGGGACAGGGAGTTAGGTACGAGCAGTACTTC
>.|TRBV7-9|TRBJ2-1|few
CASLRTSSYNEQFF
TGTGCCAGCTTAAGAACCAGCTCCTACAATGAGCAGTTCTTC
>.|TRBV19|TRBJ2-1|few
CASSIGPLNDEQFF
TGTGCCAGTAGTATAGGCCCCTTGAACGATGAGCAGTTCTTC
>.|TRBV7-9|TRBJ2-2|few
CASSAWWTGELFF
TGTGCCAGCAGCGCGTGGTGGACCGGGGAGCTGTTTTTT
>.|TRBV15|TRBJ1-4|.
CATSREGEKLFF
TGTGCCACCAGCAGGGAGGGCGAAAAACTGTTTTTT
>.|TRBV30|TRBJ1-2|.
CAWSVPGLGYTF
TGTGCCTGGAGTGTACCCGGGTTAGGCTACACCTTC
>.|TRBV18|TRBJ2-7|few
CASSPPSDHEQYF
TGTGCCAGCTCACCACCCTCCGACCACGAGCAGTACTTC
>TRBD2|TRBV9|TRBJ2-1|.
CASSVSGPSYNEQFF
TGTGCCAGCAGCGTTAGCGGGCCCTCCTACAATGAGCAGTTCTTC
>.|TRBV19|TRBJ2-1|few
CASRRQGTLYNEQFF
TGTGCCAGTAGACGCCAAGGTACCCTTTACAATGAGCAGTTCTTC
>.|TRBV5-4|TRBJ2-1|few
CASSLEQYNEQFF
TGTGCCAGCAGCTTGGAACAGTACAATGAGCAGTTCTTC
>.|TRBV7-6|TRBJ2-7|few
CASSVGLPAYEQYF
TGTGCCAGCAGCGTGGGACTCCCAGCCTACGAGCAGTACTTC
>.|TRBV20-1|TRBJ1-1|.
CSAPRGTEAFF
TGCAGTGCCCCTCGTGGGACTGAAGCTTTCTTT
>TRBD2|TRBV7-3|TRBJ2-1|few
CASSLNALAGSGSYNEQFF
TGTGCCAGCAGCTTAAACGCCCTAGCGGGGAGTGGCTCCTACAATGAGCAGTTCTTC
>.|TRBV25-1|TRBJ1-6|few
CASSESRGDNSPLHF
TGTGCCAGCAGTGAAAGCAGGGGCGATAATTCACCCCTCCACTTT
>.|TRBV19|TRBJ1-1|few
CASSTSDRFWTEAFF
TGTGCCAGTAGCACATCTGACAGGTTTTGGACTGAAGCTTTCTTT
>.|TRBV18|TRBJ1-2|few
CASSPGRGQPYGYTF
TGTGCCAGCTCACCTGGGAGGGGCCAACCCTATGGCTACACCTTC
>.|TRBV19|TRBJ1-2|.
CASSINGPSPGYTF
TGTGCCAGTAGTATAAACGGCCCCAGCCCTGGCTACACCTTC